The 14 T cell receptor beta chains listed next were all sequenced from one sample in a study of blood T cell repertoires in COVID-19. Method: immunoSEQ multiplex PCR; TCRdb's copy keeps in-frame clones and lacks some. The table shows fewer than 35,000 clones, with roughly 87% occurring only once. Source material: peripheral blood. The origin of the receptors is a man aged 45-65 years with active or convalescent COVID-19.

This chain joins TRBV6-2 or TRBV6-3 and TRBJ1-1, with TRBD1 matching over 7 bases. The CDR3 has 15 amino acids. Per the germline V gene, CDR1 is MNHEY and CDR2 is SVGEGT. V dropped 0 bases and J dropped 0; count of bases not matched to a gene: 1. For the CDR3, the DNA is TGTGCCAGCAGTTACTCGACAGGGATGAACACTGAAGCTTTCTTT. Amino acids: CASSYSTGMNTEAFF.

In DNA form, the CDR3 reads TGTGCCAGCAGCCAAGACCGGGGGGCGAACACCGGGGAGCTGTTTTTT. Protein product: CASSQDRGANTGELFF. This chain connects TRBV4-2 to TRBJ2-2; 7 bases are shared with TRBD2. CDR1 and CDR2 (germline): LGHNA, YNFKEQ. The V and J ends lost 0 bases and 0 bases, in that order; junction bases with no gene match: 1. The CDR3 contains 16 residues.

This chain joins TRBV9 and TRBJ1-4; 8 positions match TRBD1. J lost 7 bases, V lost 7 bases, and 15 bases had no gene match. CDR3 length equals 16 residues. Per the germline V gene, CDR1 is SGDLS and CDR2 is YYNGEE. The CDR3 protein is CASAAGAGGIGEKLFF. CDR3 nucleotides: TGTGCCAGCGCGGCCGGGGCAGGGGGCATTGGTGAAAAACTGTTTTTT.

The sample holds a few counts of this clone. The gene calls are TRBV2 and TRBJ1-5; 9 bases fit TRBD1. Germline V lookup: CDR1 SNHLY, CDR2 FYNNEI. The V gene end was trimmed by 2 bases and the J gene end by 5 bases; junction bases not matched to a gene: 4. CDR3 length equals 15 residues. CDR3 in DNA: TGTGCCAGCAGTGAAACACAGGGGGCCTATCAGCCCCAGCATTTT. Encoded protein: CASSETQGAYQPQHF.

The chain recombines TRBV7-2 with TRBJ2-1; 7 bases line up with TRBD2. Unmatched junction bases numbered 21, after V lost 4 bases and J lost 9 bases. The V gene's germline CDR1 is SGHTA and CDR2 FQGNSA. This CDR3 has 18 amino acids. CDR3 loop: CASSSPRVGILWGGEQFF. In DNA, the CDR3 is TGTGCCAGCAGCTCCCCCCGTGTCGGGATTCTCTGGGGGGGTGAGCAGTTCTTC.

The CDR3 DNA reads TGTGCCAGCAGCTTATGGTCAGGGGGCGCGGCGACTTTCTTT. Its translation: CASSLWSGGAATFF. The chain joins TRBV7-2 to TRBJ1-1; TRBD1 aligns across 8 bases. Trimming cost V 2 bases and J 12 bases; bases outside gene matches: 11. Germline V gene sequence: CDR1 SGHTA, CDR2 FQGNSA. The CDR3 sequence is 14 residues long.

This rearrangement joins TRBV18 to TRBJ2-5; weak D call: TRBD1 (5 bases). V was trimmed by 3 bases and J by 1 base, leaving 9 bases between them. Germline V gene lookup returns CDR1 KGHSH and CDR2 LQKENI. The length of the CDR3 is 14 residues. The CDR3 sequence is CASSPAGPQETQYF. The CDR3 DNA is TGTGCCAGCTCACCGGCAGGGCCCCAAGAGACCCAGTACTTC.

This chain connects TRBV15 to TRBJ2-2, with a weak D call TRBD2 (7 bases). This CDR3 is built from 18 residues. The V and J ends lost 0 bases and 7 bases respectively, with 21 bases between them. In germline, CDR1 is LNHNV, CDR2 YYDKDF (reference sequence). CDR3 residues: CATSRDLGGRADGGELFF. The CDR3 DNA is TGTGCCACCAGCAGAGATTTAGGGGGGAGGGCCGATGGCGGGGAGCTGTTTTTT. Supplemented by reference TRBV15 and TRBJ2-2, the full variable domain reads DAMVIQNPRYQVTQFGKPVTLSCSQTLNHNVMYWYQQKSSQAPKLLFHYYDKDFNNEADTPDNFQSRRPNTSFCFLDIRSPGLGDTAMYLCATSRDLGGRADGGELFFGEGSRLTVL.

This clone was seen a handful of times. The V call is TRBV13, the J call TRBJ2-7; TRBD2 matches at 12 bases. CDR1 PRHDT and CDR2 FYEKMQ come from the germline V gene (reference sequence). The V and J ends lost 4 bases and 6 bases, in that order; junction bases with no gene match: 10. This CDR3 has 16 residues. The CDR3 coding sequence is TGTGCCAGCAGCTCATCTAGCGGGAGGGCCGGGAGCGAGCAGTACTTC. This sequence encodes CASSSSSGRAGSEQYF.

The chain is built from TRBV19 and TRBJ2-1, with D unresolved. Germline loops: CDR1 LNHDA, CDR2 SQIVND (reference sequence). V gave up 3 bases and J gave up 6 bases, with 9 bases separating them. The CDR3 totals 13 residues. CDR3 DNA sequence: TGTGCCAGTAGTATTATATCTTCCAATGAGCAGTTCTTC. Translation: CASSIISSNEQFF.

This chain connects TRBV6-2 or TRBV6-3 to TRBJ1-5, with TRBD1 matching 7 bases. This CDR3 is 18 amino acids long. The J segment lost 3 bases and the V segment lost 0 bases, leaving 11 bases of the junction unmatched. Germline V gene lookup returns CDR1 MNHEY and CDR2 SVGEGT. The chain's CDR3 is CASSYSLYFGTDNQPQHF. DNA for the CDR3: TGTGCCAGCAGTTACTCACTTTATTTTGGGACAGACAATCAGCCCCAGCATTTT.

The chain is built from TRBV10-3 and TRBJ2-3, with 10 bases fitting TRBD2. Germline V gives CDR1 ENHRY, CDR2 SYGVKD. Unmatched junction bases numbered 4, after V lost 3 bases and J lost 4 bases. The CDR3 runs to 15 residues. The CDR3 region has the DNA TGTGCCATCAGTGATAGCGGGAGGCGGGCAGATACGCAGTATTTT. Amino acid sequence: CAISDSGRRADTQYF.

The rearrangement uses TRBV2 and TRBJ1-5, with D possibly matching TRBD1 (6 bases). The V gene lost 5 bases and the J gene lost 5 bases, with 13 bases spanning the gap. The V gene's germline CDR1 is SNHLY and CDR2 FYNNEI. The CDR3 sequence is 14 residues long. Here the CDR3 reads CASSPGTQYQPQHF. The CDR3 DNA follows: TGTGCCAGCAGTCCCGGGACACAATATCAGCCCCAGCATTTT.

J is TRBJ2-7 and V is TRBV3-1 (or the pseudogene TRBV3-2), with a tentative D call TRBD2 (7 bases). This CDR3 contains 13 residues. The V and J ends lost 3 bases and 5 bases respectively, with 11 bases between them. Looked up from germline, CDR1 is LGHDT and CDR2 is YNNKEL (reference sequence). DNA for the CDR3: TGTGCCAGCAGCCATGAGGGGGGGGACGAGCAGTACTTC. This encodes CASSHEGGDEQYF.